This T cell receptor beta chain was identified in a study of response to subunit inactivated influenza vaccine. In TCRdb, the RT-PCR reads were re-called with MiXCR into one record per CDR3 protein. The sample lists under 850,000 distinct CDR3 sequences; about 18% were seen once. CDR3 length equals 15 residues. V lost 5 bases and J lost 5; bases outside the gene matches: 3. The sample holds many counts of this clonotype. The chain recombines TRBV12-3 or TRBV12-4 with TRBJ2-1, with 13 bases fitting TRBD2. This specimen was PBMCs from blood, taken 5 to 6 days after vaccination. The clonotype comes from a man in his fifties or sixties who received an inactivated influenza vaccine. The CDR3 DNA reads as TGTGCCAGCAGTACCGGACTAGCGGGGGACAATGAGCAGTTCTTC. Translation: CASSTGLAGDNEQFF.